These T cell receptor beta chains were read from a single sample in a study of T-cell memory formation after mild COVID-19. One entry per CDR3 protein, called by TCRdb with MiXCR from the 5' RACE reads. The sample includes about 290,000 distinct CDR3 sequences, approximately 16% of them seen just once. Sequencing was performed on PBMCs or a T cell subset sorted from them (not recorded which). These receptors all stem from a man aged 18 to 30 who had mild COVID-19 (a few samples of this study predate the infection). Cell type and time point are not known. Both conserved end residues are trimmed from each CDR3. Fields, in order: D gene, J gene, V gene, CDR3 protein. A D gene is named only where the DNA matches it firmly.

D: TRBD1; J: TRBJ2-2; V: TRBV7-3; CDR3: ASSETGSHTGELF
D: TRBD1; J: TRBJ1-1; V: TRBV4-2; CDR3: ASSQSWDRGAF
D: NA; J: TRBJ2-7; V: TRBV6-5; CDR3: ASSYSRGQYEQY
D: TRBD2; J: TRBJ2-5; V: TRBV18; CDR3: ASSPRTSGQETQY
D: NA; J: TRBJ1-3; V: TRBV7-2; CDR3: ASRRETGNTIY
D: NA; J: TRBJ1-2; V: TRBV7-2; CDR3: ASSPGDRLNYGYT
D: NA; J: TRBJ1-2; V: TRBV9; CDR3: ASSVAGSGLYGYT
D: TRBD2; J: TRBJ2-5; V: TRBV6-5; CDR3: ASSYIWSGGQETQY
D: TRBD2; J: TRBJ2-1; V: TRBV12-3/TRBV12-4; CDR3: ASKAGGGNEQF
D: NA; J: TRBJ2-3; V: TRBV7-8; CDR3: ASSQGTIKPDTQY
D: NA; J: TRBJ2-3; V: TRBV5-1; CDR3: ASSPPGRGGMRDTQY
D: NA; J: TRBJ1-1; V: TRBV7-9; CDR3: ASTFFEGSDTEAF
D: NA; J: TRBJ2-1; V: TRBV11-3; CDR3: ASSFRLGHYNEQF
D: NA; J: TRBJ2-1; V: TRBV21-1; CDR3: ASSKGSSGGLYVQF
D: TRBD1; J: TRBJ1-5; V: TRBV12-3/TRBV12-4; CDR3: ASIGTGNQPQH
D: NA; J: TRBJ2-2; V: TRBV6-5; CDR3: ASSHQDSHTGELF
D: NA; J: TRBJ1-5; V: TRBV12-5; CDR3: ASGLVLGQPQH
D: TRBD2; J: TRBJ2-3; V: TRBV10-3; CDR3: AISERTSGRTDTQY
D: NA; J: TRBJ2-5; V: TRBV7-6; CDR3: ASSGGGRETQY
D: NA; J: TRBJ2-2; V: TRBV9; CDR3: ASSVASSGPSGELF
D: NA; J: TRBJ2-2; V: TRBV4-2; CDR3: ASSQDPRELF
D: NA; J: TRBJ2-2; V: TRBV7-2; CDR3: ASSLQGPKAAGELF
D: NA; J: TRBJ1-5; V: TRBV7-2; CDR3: ASSPRSIGRGPQH
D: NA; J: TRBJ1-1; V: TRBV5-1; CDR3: ASGGGGNTEAF
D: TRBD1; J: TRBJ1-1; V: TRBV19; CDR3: ASRSPGGRNTEAF
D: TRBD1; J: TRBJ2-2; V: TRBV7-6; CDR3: ASSNLDRENTGELF
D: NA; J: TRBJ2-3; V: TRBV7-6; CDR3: ASSLESRSTDTQY
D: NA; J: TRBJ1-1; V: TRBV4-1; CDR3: ASSQDGRVSEAF
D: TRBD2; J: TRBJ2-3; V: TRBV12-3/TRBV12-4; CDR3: ASSAGLLDTQY
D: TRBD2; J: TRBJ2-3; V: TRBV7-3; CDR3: ASSLGLAGGLTDTQY
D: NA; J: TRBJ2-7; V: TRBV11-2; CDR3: ASSLGAGGGTYEQY
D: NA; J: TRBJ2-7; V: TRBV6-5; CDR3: ASSYGPINTYEQY
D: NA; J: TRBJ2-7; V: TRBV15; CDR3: ATSSRLGTTYEQY
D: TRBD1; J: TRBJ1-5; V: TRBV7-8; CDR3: ASSQDRVGQPQH
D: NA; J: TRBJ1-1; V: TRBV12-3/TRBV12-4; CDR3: ASSGGRSGTEAF
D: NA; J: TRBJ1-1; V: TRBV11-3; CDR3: ASSAPEDSAGWRYCEAF
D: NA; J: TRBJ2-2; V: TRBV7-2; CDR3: ASSFFSGELF
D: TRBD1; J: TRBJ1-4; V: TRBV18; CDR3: ASSPQTGHEEKLF
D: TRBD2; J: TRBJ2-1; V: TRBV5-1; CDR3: ASSWGGPYNEQF
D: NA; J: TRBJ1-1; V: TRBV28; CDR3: ASSLTQSNTEAF